These T cell receptor beta chains were read from a single sample in a study of cytomegalovirus exposure and HLA in healthy donors. The protocol was immunoSEQ multiplex PCR, while the TCRdb copy is restricted to in-frame clones and leaves out a portion. The data show some 150,000 clones, with over 75% seen just once and over 5% held by the top ten. Sequencing was carried out using PBMCs. These TCRs come from a woman aged 35 to 49 in good health and CMV-seropositive. CDR3s include the opening cysteine and the closing phenylalanine or tryptophan. D genes are given only for firm matches. Part of the rows lack a size; the others show once, few, many or a class for expanded clones.

V	size	D	J	CDR3	DNA
TRBV6-5	NA	TRBD1	TRBJ2-7	CASSYRDQGAYEQYF	TGTGCCAGCAGTTACCGGGACCAGGGGGCCTACGAGCAGTACTTC
TRBV2	NA	NA	TRBJ1-5	CASSSDSYQPQHF	TGTGCCAGCAGTTCGGACAGTTATCAGCCCCAGCATTTT
TRBV6-1	NA	TRBD2	TRBJ2-3	CASSEAYSGRVRDTQYF	TGTGCCAGCAGTGAAGCGTATAGCGGGAGGGTGAGAGATACGCAGTATTTT
TRBV30	NA	NA	TRBJ1-1	CAWSVRAGVGTEAFF	TGTGCCTGGAGTGTACGGGCCGGGGTGGGCACTGAAGCTTTCTTT
TRBV11-2	NA	TRBD2	TRBJ2-1	CASRTGLAGGGQFF	TGTGCCAGCAGGACGGGACTAGCGGGAGGCGGGCAGTTCTTC
TRBV7-8	NA	NA	TRBJ2-1	CASSPYRSGAYNEQFF	TGTGCCAGCAGCCCCTACCGTTCGGGGGCCTACAATGAGCAGTTCTTC
TRBV15	NA	NA	TRBJ2-1	CATSPTRNEQFF	TGTGCCACCAGCCCTACTAGGAATGAGCAGTTCTTC
TRBV4-2	NA	NA	TRBJ2-7	CASSHLESTANYEQYF	TGTGCCAGCAGCCATCTCGAATCCACAGCCAACTACGAGCAGTACTTC
TRBV5-1	few	NA	TRBJ2-2	CASSLGTPRNTGELFF	TGCGCCAGCAGCTTAGGCACCCCTAGGAACACCGGGGAGCTGTTTTTT
TRBV7-6	NA	NA	TRBJ1-1	CASSLPTENTEAFF	TGTGCCAGCAGCTTGCCTACTGAGAACACTGAAGCTTTCTTT
TRBV7-9	few	NA	TRBJ2-6	CASSLVGSGANVLTF	TGTGCCAGCAGCTTAGTTGGGAGTGGGGCCAACGTCCTGACTTTC
TRBV2	NA	TRBD1	TRBJ1-4	CASSTGTGHEKLFF	TGTGCCAGCAGCACCGGGACAGGGCATGAAAAACTGTTTTTT
TRBV7-9	NA	TRBD2	TRBJ2-1	CASSQRTSGRYNEQFF	TGTGCCAGCAGCCAAAGAACTAGCGGGAGGTACAATGAGCAGTTCTTC
TRBV19	once	TRBD2	TRBJ2-5	CASSEGLAGVETQYF	TGTGCCAGTAGTGAGGGACTAGCGGGAGTAGAGACCCAGTACTTC
TRBV6-1	NA	TRBD1	TRBJ2-7	CASSEGTGPYEQYF	TGTGCCAGCAGTGAGGGGACAGGCCCCTACGAGCAGTACTTC
TRBV9	NA	TRBD1	TRBJ2-5	CASSAQGTGETQYF	TGTGCCAGCAGCGCACAGGGGACGGGAGAGACCCAGTACTTC
TRBV2	NA	NA	TRBJ1-5	CASSERRGGQGGQPQHF	TGTGCCAGCAGTGAACGAAGAGGTGGGCAGGGCGGTCAGCCCCAGCATTTT
TRBV20-1	NA	NA	TRBJ2-1	CSARDVNEQFF	TGCAGTGCTAGAGACGTCAATGAGCAGTTCTTC
TRBV28	NA	TRBD2	TRBJ2-7	CASSLLAGRSYEQYF	TGTGCCAGCAGTCTCCTAGCGGGTCGATCCTACGAGCAGTACTTC
TRBV27	NA	NA	TRBJ1-2	CASSSLSGARGGYTF	TGTGCCAGCAGTTCTCTCTCAGGGGCACGTGGTGGCTACACCTTC
TRBV27	NA	NA	TRBJ2-1	CASSFSRTFYEQFF	TGTGCCAGCAGTTTTTCCAGAACATTCTATGAGCAGTTCTTC
TRBV5-1	once	NA	TRBJ2-3	CASSFPGDSTDTQYF	TGCGCCAGCAGCTTCCCCGGGGACTCGACAGATACGCAGTATTTT
TRBV29-1	NA	TRBD2	TRBJ2-1	CSVDMAGGGSHEQFF	TGCAGCGTTGATATGGCGGGAGGTGGGTCCCATGAGCAGTTCTTC
TRBV29-1	NA	NA	TRBJ1-1	CSVTKSSLEAFF	TGCAGCGTTACTAAATCGAGTCTTGAAGCTTTCTTT
TRBV6-5	once	TRBD1	TRBJ1-2	CASRKAGQGLYGYTF	TGTGCCAGCAGGAAAGCGGGACAGGGCCTCTATGGCTACACCTTC
TRBV27	NA	NA	TRBJ2-6	CASSLSRRTGTGANVLTF	TGTGCCAGCAGTTTATCACGAAGGACGGGAACTGGGGCCAACGTCCTGACTTTC
TRBV2	NA	TRBD1	TRBJ2-5	CASSLGQGRDETQYF	TGTGCCAGCAGTCTGGGACAGGGCAGGGATGAGACCCAGTACTTC
TRBV19	NA	NA	TRBJ2-3	CASSISGAGATDTQYF	TGTGCCAGTAGTATCTCTGGGGCAGGGGCCACAGATACGCAGTATTTT
TRBV28	NA	TRBD1	TRBJ1-4	CASRPTGGHGEKLFF	TGTGCCAGCAGACCGACAGGGGGCCACGGTGAAAAACTGTTTTTT
TRBV7-9	once	NA	TRBJ2-7	CASSPGRAYEQYF	TGTGCCAGCAGCCCCGGGAGAGCGTACGAGCAGTACTTC
TRBV2	NA	TRBD2	TRBJ2-1	CASSEAAGGGINEQFF	TGTGCCAGCAGTGAAGCGGCGGGAGGGGGAATCAATGAGCAGTTCTTC
TRBV28	NA	TRBD1	TRBJ2-7	CASSSSGTGSYEQYF	TGTGCCAGCAGTTCTTCCGGGACAGGGTCCTACGAGCAGTACTTC
TRBV10-3	few	NA	TRBJ1-2	CAISESGRTAYGYTF	TGTGCCATCAGTGAGTCTGGTCGGACAGCGTATGGCTACACCTTC
TRBV5-1	NA	NA	TRBJ2-5	CASQSVGSGETQYF	TGCGCCAGCCAAAGCGTTGGCTCGGGGGAGACCCAGTACTTC
TRBV9	few	NA	TRBJ2-3	CASSVEVTAQDTQYF	TGTGCCAGCAGCGTTGAAGTAACAGCACAAGATACGCAGTATTTT
TRBV2	NA	NA	TRBJ2-5	CASTGELETQYF	TGTGCCAGCACAGGGGAGTTGGAGACCCAGTACTTC
TRBV5-4	NA	NA	TRBJ2-4	CASSSHLAKNIQYF	TGTGCCAGCAGCTCCCACTTAGCCAAAAACATTCAGTACTTC
TRBV9	NA	NA	TRBJ2-2	CASSLKGAGELFF	TGTGCCAGCAGTCTAAAGGGGGCCGGGGAGCTGTTTTTT
TRBV7-2	NA	NA	TRBJ2-1	CASSDYRVYEQFF	TGTGCCAGCAGCGACTACAGGGTCTATGAGCAGTTCTTC
TRBV19	NA	NA	TRBJ1-2	CASSIAGTGNYGYTF	TGTGCCAGTAGTATAGCTGGAACAGGGAACTATGGCTACACCTTC
TRBV6-5	NA	TRBD1	TRBJ1-2	CASSPGTGINYGYTF	TGTGCCAGCAGTCCCGGGACAGGGATCAACTATGGCTACACCTTC
TRBV19	NA	NA	TRBJ1-5	CASRMRSTGSSQPQHF	TGTGCCAGTAGGATGAGGTCCACAGGGTCCAGCCAGCCCCAGCATTTT
TRBV5-1	NA	TRBD1	TRBJ2-7	CASSPRTGSYEQYF	TGCGCCAGCAGCCCACGGACAGGATCCTACGAGCAGTACTTC